Below, 21 T cell receptor beta chains from the same sample are listed, as sequenced in a study of T cells in localized non-small cell lung cancer. Libraries were prepared by immunoSEQ multiplex PCR; TCRdb keeps only in-frame clonotypes and omits some of them. The repertoire includes tens of thousands of clones, approximately 80% of them detected once, and nearly 9.5% sits in the top ten. The sample here was peripheral blood, taken before any cancer treatment. These receptors were taken from a female donor over 55 with stage I lung adenocarcinoma.

This chain uses TRBV19 with TRBJ2-3; unclear D gene. This CDR3 comprises 14 residues. V dropped 2 bases and J dropped 1 base, with 7 bases sitting between them. The germline V gene encodes CDR1 LNHDA and CDR2 SQIVND (reference sequence). The CDR3 sequence is CASSILHGTDTQYF. For the CDR3, the DNA is TGTGCCAGTAGTATACTGCACGGCACAGATACGCAGTATTTT. The full variable domain, completed using reference TRBV19 and TRBJ2-3, is DGGITQSPKYLFRKEGQNVTLSCEQNLNHDAMYWYRQDPGQGLRLIYYSQIVNDFQKGDIAEGYSVSREKKESFPLTVTSAQKNPTAFYLCASSILHGTDTQYFGPGTRLTVL.

V is TRBV28 and J is TRBJ2-1, with 9 bases that match TRBD1. The CDR3 length is 16 residues. The V gene's germline CDR1 is MDHEN and CDR2 SYDVKM. V shed 3 bases and J 3 bases; nucleotides not matched to a gene: 6. This CDR3 reads CASSLTGGYDYNEQFF. CDR3 sequence (DNA): TGTGCCAGCAGTTTGACAGGGGGTTACGACTACAATGAGCAGTTCTTC. The whole variable domain, remainder taken from reference TRBV28 and TRBJ2-1, is DVKVTQSSRYLVKRTGEKVFLECVQDMDHENMFWYRQDPGLGLRLIYFSYDVKMKEKGDIPEGYSVSREKKERFSLILESASTNQTSMYLCASSLTGGYDYNEQFFGPGTRLTVL.

The chain recombines TRBV19 with TRBJ1-2; no definite D call. The CDR3 length is 13 residues. Trimming pared 3 bases from V and 5 bases from J, leaving 10 bases between. Looked up from germline, CDR1 is LNHDA and CDR2 is SQIVND (reference sequence). CDR3: CASSILQNYGYTF. The CDR3 region has the DNA TGTGCCAGTAGTATCTTACAGAATTATGGCTACACCTTC.

The V and J genes are TRBV7-9 and TRBJ2-3, with 8 positions matching TRBD2. Germline V gene lookup returns CDR1 SEHNR and CDR2 FQNEAQ (reference sequence). V lost 5 bases, J lost 4 bases, and 5 bases stayed unmatched. The CDR3 has 14 residues. The CDR3 here is CASSPGTRSDTQYF. The DNA for the CDR3 is TGTGCCAGCAGCCCCGGGACTAGATCAGATACGCAGTATTTT.

The chain carries TRBV5-1 and TRBJ1-1; D unclear. This CDR3 region has 15 residues. V shed 0 bases and J shed 1 base, with 10 bases lying between them. CDR1 and CDR2 from the germline V gene are SGHRS and YFSETQ. CDR3 loop: CASSLGSGENTEAFF. The DNA of the CDR3 is TGCGCCAGCAGCTTGGGGTCGGGTGAGAACACTGAAGCTTTCTTT.

The chain has TRBV21-1 and TRBJ2-7; the DNA was not compared with TRBD1, the D call given in the table. TRBV21-1 is assigned pseudogene status. The CDR3 is 16 amino acids. This CDR3 reads CASRNNRDRGSEKQYF. As DNA, the CDR3 is TGTGCCAGCAGGAATAACCGGGACAGGGGAAGTGAAAAGCAGTACTTC.

The chain employs TRBV29-1 and TRBJ1-2, with 7 bases that match TRBD1. This CDR3 is built from 13 residues. The V segment lost 2 bases and the J segment 6 bases; nucleotides outside the gene matches: 6. Per germline, CDR1 SQVTM and CDR2 ANQGSEA. The CDR3 nucleotides are TGCAGCGTTGAAAGGGGGCCGGGGGATGGCTACACCTTC. This codes for CSVERGPGDGYTF.

This clone was seen once. V usage is TRBV30 and J usage is TRBJ1-2; D is uncertain. This CDR3 comprises 14 residues. Deletions cut 1 base from V and 5 bases from J, with 14 bases between. Per the germline V gene, CDR1 is GTSNPN and CDR2 is SVGIG (reference sequence). CDR3 sequence: CAWSAPEVSYGYTF. DNA for the CDR3: TGTGCCTGGAGTGCTCCCGAGGTTTCGTATGGCTACACCTTC.

The chain carries TRBV6-6 and TRBJ2-3, with 10 bases lining up with TRBD2. V shed 6 bases and J 3 bases; nucleotides not matched to a gene: 6. The CDR3 is made up of 15 amino acids. The germline gives CDR1 MNHNY, CDR2 SVGAGI (reference sequence). The CDR3 spells CASSLLAGLTDTQYF. In nucleotides, the CDR3 is TGTGCCAGCAGCTTACTAGCGGGGCTGACAGATACGCAGTATTTT.

This clone showed up just a few times. The chain links TRBV18 to TRBJ1-4; D uncertain. Germline V gives CDR1 KGHSH, CDR2 LQKENI. The V gene lost 3 bases and the J gene lost 8 bases, with 13 bases spanning the gap. This CDR3 comprises 14 residues. The CDR3 nucleotides read TGTGCCAGCTCACCGAGCGGCAACCGAGAAAAACTGTTTTTT. Residues: CASSPSGNREKLFF.

V usage is TRBV7-2 and J usage is TRBJ2-7; D is unclear. The CDR3 sequence is 13 residues long. Germline CDR1 SGHTA, CDR2 FQGNSA. V was pared by 1 base and J by 1 base, with 5 bases between. In DNA, the CDR3 is TGTGCCAGCAGCTTAGGTCCTTCCTACGAGCAGTACTTC. Protein sequence: CASSLGPSYEQYF.

The genes are TRBV7-9 and TRBJ2-1, with a possible D match to TRBD2 (6 bases). V was pared by 6 bases and J by 5 bases, with 14 bases between. Germline CDR1 reads SEHNR; CDR2 reads FQNEAQ (reference sequence). CDR3 length equals 14 residues. CDR3 nucleotide sequence: TGTGCCAGCAGTCTTAAGGGACTGGACAATGAGCAGTTCTTC. It codes for CASSLKGLDNEQFF.

This rearrangement joins TRBV7-2 to TRBJ1-5; D is possibly TRBD1 (5 bases). Germline CDR1 and CDR2: SGHTA and FQGNSA. This CDR3 has 15 residues. V lost 1 base to trimming and J lost 1 base, with 8 bases between them. Here the CDR3 reads CASSLGGRSNQPQHF. CDR3 DNA: TGTGCCAGCAGCTTAGGGGGCAGGAGCAATCAGCCCCAGCATTTT.

In DNA, the CDR3 is TGTGCCAGCAGCTCACCAGGGCGGGCAGAGACCCAGTACTTC. This gives the protein CASSSPGRAETQYF. This chain joins TRBV7-9 and TRBJ2-5; the D gene could be TRBD1 or TRBD2 (5 bases each). CDR1 is SEHNR, CDR2 FQNEAQ, per germline (reference sequence). V was cut by 4 bases and J by 4 bases, with 13 bases left in between. The CDR3 length is 14 residues.

V is TRBV9 and J is TRBJ1-1; D is unresolved. Germline CDR1 reads SGDLS; CDR2 reads YYNGEE. The CDR3 totals 14 residues. Trimming removed 2 bases at V and 0 bases at J, with 8 bases between. DNA for the CDR3: TGTGCCAGCAGCGTCGGTTACATGAACACTGAAGCTTTCTTT. Translated: CASSVGYMNTEAFF.

The chain uses TRBV7-2 and TRBJ1-6; D ambiguous. The CDR3 totals 14 residues. The germline gives CDR1 SGHTA, CDR2 FQGNSA. V was trimmed by 2 bases and J by 9 bases, leaving 11 bases between them. The CDR3 loop is CASSLFIQSSPLHF. The CDR3 DNA sequence: TGTGCCAGCAGCTTATTTATTCAGAGTTCACCCCTCCACTTT.

The chain recombines TRBV6-4 with TRBJ2-7; D may match TRBD1 or TRBD2 (5 bases each). Germline CDR1 is MRHNA and CDR2 is SNTAGT. CDR3 length: 18 residues. V lost 7 bases and J lost 0, with 25 bases in between. The CDR3 DNA reads TGTGCCAGCATTAACGGGACGGGTCTGCAAAGAATCTCCTACGAGCAGTACTTC. This gives the protein CASINGTGLQRISYEQYF.

The chain links TRBV19 to TRBJ2-5; D is ambiguous. V shed 2 bases and J shed 4 bases, with 11 bases lying between them. The germline V gene has CDR1 LNHDA and CDR2 SQIVND (reference sequence). This CDR3 spans 14 amino acids. The DNA for the CDR3 is TGTGCCAGTAGTATACTGGGTTCCTTAGAGACCCAGTACTTC. Protein product: CASSILGSLETQYF.

The gene calls are TRBV6-6 and TRBJ1-1; weak D call: TRBD1 (6 bases). Per germline, CDR1 MNHNY and CDR2 SVGAGI (reference sequence). The V and J ends lost 6 bases and 7 bases respectively, with 18 bases between them. The CDR3 has 14 amino acids. The CDR3 sequence: CASSPTWEGGEAFF. The CDR3 region has the DNA TGTGCCAGCAGCCCCACCTGGGAGGGGGGTGAAGCTTTCTTT.

The count of this clone is one. V is TRBV19 and J is TRBJ1-1; D gene unclear. CDR1 LNHDA and CDR2 SQIVND come from the germline V gene (reference sequence). The CDR3 runs 13 residues. The V end was cut by 5 bases, the J end by 1 base, with 8 bases between. CDR3 amino acids: CASSADTNTEAFF. For the CDR3, the DNA is TGTGCCAGTAGTGCAGACACGAACACTGAAGCTTTCTTT.

The chain joins TRBV5-1 to TRBJ2-1; 16 bases are a match to TRBD2. This CDR3 has 16 amino acids. V gave up 4 bases and J gave up 10 bases; unmatched junction bases: 8. Germline CDR1 SGHRS, CDR2 YFSETQ. In nucleotides, the CDR3 is TGCGCCAGCAGCGCCCCGGGACTAGCGGGGGGGCGCGAGCAGTTCTTC. This gives the protein CASSAPGLAGGREQFF.